The clone carrying this T cell receptor beta chain was found once. Its antigen is not identified. This record comes from a study of CD8+CD57+ T cells in acquired aplastic anemia. Study-wide findings and caveats: Patients had under 30 CD8+ CDR3 sequences in common with controls (the shared set).

Genomic DNA was employed as the template in profiling TCR beta VDJ and CDR3. TCRdb ran MiXCR on the reads and lists one entry per CDR3 protein. This table holds around 430,000 distinct CDR3 sequences, about a third found once. The CDR3 extends over 14 amino acids. The V segment lost 5 bases and the J segment 3 bases; nucleotides outside the gene matches: 7. CDR1 and CDR2 (germline): SGHAT, FQDESV (reference sequence). Previously, flow cytometry had revealed CD8+CD57+ cell expansion in the patients chosen for sequencing. Every patient presented with severe acquired aplastic anemia. Sequenced input: sorted CD4+, CD8+, or CD8+CD57+ T cells (not recorded which) from PBMCs. This TCR derives from a human donor with aplastic anemia. The chain recombines TRBV11-1 with TRBJ2-7, with 7 bases aligning to TRBD1. CDR3 DNA: TGTGCCAGCAGCACCTGGGACAGCCGCTACGAGCAGTACTTC. Translation gives CASSTWDSRYEQYF.